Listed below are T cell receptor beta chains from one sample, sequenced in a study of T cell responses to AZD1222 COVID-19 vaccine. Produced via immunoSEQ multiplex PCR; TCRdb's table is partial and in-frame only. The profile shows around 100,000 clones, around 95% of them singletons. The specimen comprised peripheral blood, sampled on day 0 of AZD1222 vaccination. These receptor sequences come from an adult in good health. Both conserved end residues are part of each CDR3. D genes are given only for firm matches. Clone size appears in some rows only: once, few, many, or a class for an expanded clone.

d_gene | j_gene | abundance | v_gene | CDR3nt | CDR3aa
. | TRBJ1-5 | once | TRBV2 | TGTGCCAGCAGGCCGGCTGCCCTCAATCAGCCCCAGCATTTT | CASRPAALNQPQHF
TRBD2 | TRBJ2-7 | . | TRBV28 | TGTGCCAGCAGTTTATGGTCTAGCGGGAACCCCTACGAGCAGTACTTC | CASSLWSSGNPYEQYF
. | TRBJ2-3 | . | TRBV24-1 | TGTGCCACCAGTGATTCCGGCCGGGGTTGGGGCACAGATACGCAGTATTTT | CATSDSGRGWGTDTQYF
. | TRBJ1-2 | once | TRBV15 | TGTGCCACCAGCAGAGATTTGGGCAGGGGTGGCTACACCTTC | CATSRDLGRGGYTF
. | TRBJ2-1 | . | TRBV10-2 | TGCGCCAGCAGTGCCGTGGGCGGCTTGCCGGACTCTGAGCAGTTCTTC | CASSAVGGLPDSEQFF
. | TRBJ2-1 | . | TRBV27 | TGTGCCAGCGCCTTTCGAGGTGGGGGCTCCTACAATGAGCAGTTCTTC | CASAFRGGGSYNEQFF
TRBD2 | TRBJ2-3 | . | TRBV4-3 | TGCGCCAGCAGCCAAGATTTTGGACTAGCGGGGGGCGGGGTTAATACGCAGTATTTT | CASSQDFGLAGGGVNTQYF
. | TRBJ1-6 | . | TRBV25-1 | TGTGCCAGCAGTGAAAGGCTCGGGGCCCTCCACTTT | CASSERLGALHF
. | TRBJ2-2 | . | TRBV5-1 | TGCGCCAGCAGCCGTATCTTGAACACCGGGGAGCTGTTTTTT | CASSRILNTGELFF
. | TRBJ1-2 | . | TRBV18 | TGTGCCAGCGGGAGTTCGGGCTATGGCTACACCTTC | CASGSSGYGYTF
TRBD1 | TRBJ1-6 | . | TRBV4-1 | TGCGCCAGCAGCCAAAGGACAGGGGCCTATAATTCACCCCTCCACTTT | CASSQRTGAYNSPLHF
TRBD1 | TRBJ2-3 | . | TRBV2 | TGTGCCAGCAGTAAGGACAGGGGGGTAGATACGCAGTATTTT | CASSKDRGVDTQYF
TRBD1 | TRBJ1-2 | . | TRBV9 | TGTGCCAGCAGCGTAGGACAGGGGGCGGGTGGCTACACCTTC | CASSVGQGAGGYTF
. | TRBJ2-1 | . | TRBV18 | TGTGCCAGCTCATCGCAGGGAATTGAGCAGTTCTTC | CASSSQGIEQFF
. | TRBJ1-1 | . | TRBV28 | TGTGCCAGCACCTCCTGGTCTAACACTGAAGCTTTCTTT | CASTSWSNTEAFF
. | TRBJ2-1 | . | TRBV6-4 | TGTGCCAGCAGTGACTCCGGGTATGAGCAGTTCTTC | CASSDSGYEQFF
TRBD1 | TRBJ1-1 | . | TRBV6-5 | TGTGCCAGCAGGATAAGACAGGGGGCCACTGAAGCTTTCTTT | CASRIRQGATEAFF
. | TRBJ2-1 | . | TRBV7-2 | TGTGCCAGCAGCTTAGTTGGGGATTGGCAGTTCTTC | CASSLVGDWQFF
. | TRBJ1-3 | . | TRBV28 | TGTGCCAGCAGTTTGGTCGAGGGCTCTGGAAACACCATATATTTT | CASSLVEGSGNTIYF
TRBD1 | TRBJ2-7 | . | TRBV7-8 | TGTGCCAGCAGCTTTGACAGGGTCGAGCAGTACTTC | CASSFDRVEQYF
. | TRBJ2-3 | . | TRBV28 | TGTGCCAGCACCCCCCTGGGGGTGGGCACAGATACGCAGTATTTT | CASTPLGVGTDTQYF
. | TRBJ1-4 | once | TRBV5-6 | TGTGCCAGCAGCTCTGTCGGGTTGGCTAATGAAAAACTGTTTTTT | CASSSVGLANEKLFF
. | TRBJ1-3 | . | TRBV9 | TGTGCCAGCAGCGTAGTCGGGGGCCCCTCTGGAAACACCATATATTTT | CASSVVGGPSGNTIYF
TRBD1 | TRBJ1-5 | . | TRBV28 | TGTGCCAGCAGTTCACAGGGGGGTTATCAGCCCCAGCATTTT | CASSSQGGYQPQHF